These 19 T cell receptor beta chains were sequenced from one sample in a study of cytomegalovirus exposure and HLA in healthy donors. Primers for the PCR totalled 60 Vbeta and 13 Jbeta. TCRdb's table, derived via immunoSEQ multiplex PCR, lists solely in-frame clones and lacks some. The sample comprises around 87,000 clones, roughly 80% of which are singletons, and roughly 1.1% rests with the top ten. Input material: PBMCs. The receptor set was obtained from a girl under 10 years old in good health and CMV-seropositive.

The chain couples TRBV19 to TRBJ2-7; possibly TRBD1 for D (6 bases). Germline V gene sequence: CDR1 LNHDA, CDR2 SQIVND (reference sequence). Trimming cost V 5 bases and J 5 bases, with 16 bases left between them. This CDR3 comprises 14 residues. The CDR3 DNA is TGTGCCAGTAGTCGTCGACAGGACGATAACGAGCAGTACTTC. It encodes CASSRRQDDNEQYF.

The chain is built from TRBV2 and TRBJ2-1, with D possibly being TRBD2 (5 bases). The length of the CDR3 is 16 residues. Germline V CDR1 and CDR2: SNHLY, FYNNEI. The V gene lost 9 bases and the J gene lost 3 bases, with 21 bases spanning the gap. CDR3 nucleotides: TGTGCCAGTCTCCGGGGTGCCGGGTATTACTACAATGAGCAGTTCTTC. It translates to CASLRGAGYYYNEQFF.

The V and J genes are TRBV27 and TRBJ2-1; no clear D. Germline CDR1 is MNHEY and CDR2 is SMNVEV (reference sequence). The CDR3 runs 14 residues. Trimming left V 1 base short and J 8 bases short, with 12 bases between. CDR3 in amino acids: CASSLYVPPDEQFF. CDR3 coding DNA: TGTGCCAGCAGTTTATATGTACCCCCGGATGAGCAGTTCTTC.

The V and J genes are TRBV2 and TRBJ2-1, with 10 bases identical to TRBD1. V was pared by 9 bases and J by 7 bases, with 6 bases of the junction left unmatched. The germline V gene encodes CDR1 SNHLY and CDR2 FYNNEI. The CDR3 has 13 amino acids. CDR3 in amino acids: CASSGQGYNEQFF. The DNA for the CDR3 is TGTGCCAGTTCGGGACAGGGGTATAATGAGCAGTTCTTC.

The rearrangement joins TRBV4-3 to TRBJ2-1; TRBD2 matches at 9 bases. Trimming removed 1 base from V and 4 bases from J; junction bases left unmatched: 5. CDR1 LGHNA and CDR2 YSLEER come from the germline V gene. The CDR3 is 16 amino acids. DNA for the CDR3: TGCGCCAGCAGCCAAGCCCTAGCGGGGATTTACAATGAGCAGTTCTTC. Amino acid sequence: CASSQALAGIYNEQFF.

This clone was observed a handful of times. The gene calls are TRBV19 and TRBJ1-1, with D tentatively TRBD1 (6 bases). Looked up from germline, CDR1 is LNHDA and CDR2 is SQIVND (reference sequence). Trimming stripped 4 bases from V and 1 base from J, with 19 bases between. This CDR3 comprises 17 residues. The CDR3 is CASSTVRDTFRNTEAFF. DNA of the CDR3: TGTGCCAGTAGTACGGTCCGGGACACTTTTAGGAACACTGAAGCTTTCTTT.

The chain couples TRBV4-2 to TRBJ2-7; D possibly corresponds to TRBD2 (5 bases). Trimming pared 1 base from V and 3 bases from J, leaving 16 bases between. The germline V gene has CDR1 LGHNA and CDR2 YNFKEQ. The CDR3 runs to 16 residues. Written as DNA, the CDR3 is TGTGCCAGCAGCCAAGGATTGTCACTGGGAGACTACGAGCAGTACTTC. Protein sequence: CASSQGLSLGDYEQYF.

The chain is built from TRBV6-5 and TRBJ2-6; weak D call: TRBD2 (5 bases). Trimming stripped 6 bases from V and 2 bases from J, with 11 bases between. CDR3 size: 15 residues. Per germline, CDR1 MNHEY and CDR2 SVGAGI. The CDR3 region is CASSAREAGANVLTF. The CDR3 DNA reads TGTGCCAGCAGCGCGAGGGAAGCTGGGGCCAACGTCCTGACTTTC.

J is TRBJ1-1 and V is TRBV5-1; D uncertain. The germline V gene encodes CDR1 SGHRS and CDR2 YFSETQ. The V end was cut by 2 bases, the J end by 7 bases, with 9 bases between. The CDR3 covers 12 residues. CDR3 DNA: TGCGCCAGCAGCTTTGCGCGGGGTGAAGCTTTCTTT. Protein: CASSFARGEAFF.

The rearrangement links TRBV2 to TRBJ1-1; 8 positions match TRBD1. The length of the CDR3 is 15 residues. Trimming took 6 bases from V and 7 from J; bases not matched to a gene: 13. CDR1 and CDR2 from the germline V gene are SNHLY and FYNNEI. The CDR3 DNA reads TGTGCCAGCAGAAGACAGGGGATACCCGGAGGTGAAGCTTTCTTT. Protein product: CASRRQGIPGGEAFF. The variable domain in full, completed from reference TRBV2 and TRBJ1-1, reads EPEVTQTPSHQVTQMGQEVILRCVPISNHLYFYWYRQILGQKVEFLVSFYNNEISEKSEIFDDQFSVERPDGSNFTLKIRSTKLEDSAMYFCASRRQGIPGGEAFFGQGTRLTVV.

This clone appeared a few times. V and J are TRBV19 and TRBJ1-4, with D perhaps TRBD1 (6 bases). The CDR3 extends over 15 amino acids. CDR1 LNHDA and CDR2 SQIVND come from the germline V gene (reference sequence). V lost 5 bases, J lost 0 bases, and 10 bases lay in between. CDR3 residues: CASSLDSSTNEKLFF. CDR3 bases: TGTGCCAGTAGTTTGGACAGCTCAACTAATGAAAAACTGTTTTTT. Full variable domain (rest looked up from reference TRBV19 and TRBJ1-4): DGGITQSPKYLFRKEGQNVTLSCEQNLNHDAMYWYRQDPGQGLRLIYYSQIVNDFQKGDIAEGYSVSREKKESFPLTVTSAQKNPTAFYLCASSLDSSTNEKLFFGSGTQLSVL.

This rearrangement joins TRBV2 to TRBJ2-3, with 7 positions matching TRBD2. The germline V gene encodes CDR1 SNHLY and CDR2 FYNNEI. This CDR3 region has 12 residues. The CDR3 sequence: CVPAGVADTQYF. As DNA, the CDR3 is TGTGTTCCTGCGGGAGTAGCAGATACGCAGTATTTT. Filled out from reference TRBV2 and TRBJ2-3, the complete variable domain reads EPEVTQTPSHQVTQMGQEVILRCVPISNHLYFYWYRQILGQKVEFLVSFYNNEISEKSEIFDDQFSVERPDGSNFTLKIRSTKLEDSAMYFCVPAGVADTQYFGPGTRLTVL.

This chain links TRBV7-6 with TRBJ2-7; 7 nucleotides align to TRBD2. The CDR3 is 13 amino acids. V shed 4 bases, J shed 6 bases, and the junction held 6 bases outside the gene matches. In germline, CDR1 is SGHVS, CDR2 FNYEAQ. The CDR3 region has the DNA TGTGCCAGCAGCTCAACCCGGACTAGCGAGCAGTACTTC. It yields the protein CASSSTRTSEQYF. The full variable domain, its missing parts supplied by reference TRBV7-6 and TRBJ2-7, is GAGVSQSPRYKVTKRGQDVALRCDPISGHVSLYWYRQALGQGPEFLTYFNYEAQQDKSGLPNDRFSAERPEGSISTLTIQRTEQRDSAMYRCASSSTRTSEQYFGPGTRLTVT.

The chain couples TRBV6-5 to TRBJ2-7; TRBD2 aligns across 7 bases. CDR3 length equals 15 residues. CDR1 is MNHEY and CDR2 is SVGAGI in the germline V gene. Trimming cost V 4 bases and J 6 bases; bases outside gene matches: 12. The chain's CDR3 is CASSSLSGPPTEQYF. Here the CDR3 DNA reads TGTGCCAGCAGTTCCCTTAGCGGGCCACCAACCGAGCAGTACTTC.

The chain has TRBV5-6 and TRBJ2-3; 9 nucleotides align to TRBD2. This CDR3 has 17 amino acids. With V trimmed by 4 bases and J by 7 bases, 16 bases remained unmatched. Germline CDR1 is SGHDT and CDR2 is YYEEEE. CDR3: CASSRDYSGGPPNTQYF. The DNA for the CDR3 is TGTGCCAGCAGCCGCGATTATAGCGGGGGCCCTCCGAATACGCAGTATTTT.

This clone was seen a single time. This rearrangement joins TRBV6-5 to TRBJ1-6; 7 nucleotides match TRBD1. J lost 7 bases, V lost 5 bases, and 8 bases had no gene match. This CDR3 region has 15 residues. Germline assignment: CDR1 MNHEY and CDR2 SVGAGI. The CDR3 spells CASSPTGPANSPLHF. CDR3 nucleotide sequence: TGTGCCAGCAGTCCGACAGGGCCGGCGAATTCACCCCTCCACTTT.

V usage is TRBV5-4 and J usage is TRBJ2-1, with D maybe TRBD2 (6 bases). Deletions cut 3 bases from V and 4 bases from J, with 14 bases between. CDR1 and CDR2 from the germline V gene are SGHNT and YYREEE (reference sequence). The CDR3 is 15 residues long. The CDR3: CASSWVNSGYNEQFF. The CDR3 coding sequence is TGTGCCAGCAGCTGGGTAAATAGCGGTTACAATGAGCAGTTCTTC.

This chain joins TRBV18 and TRBJ1-4; the D is unclear. With 3 bases removed from V and 8 bases from J, the gap between germline ends came to 10 bases. Germline CDR1 is KGHSH and CDR2 is LQKENI. The CDR3 runs to 13 residues. CDR3 nucleotide sequence: TGTGCCAGCTCACCCCCAGGTGGGGAAAAACTGTTTTTT. Protein product: CASSPPGGEKLFF.

The rearrangement joins TRBV5-6 to TRBJ2-5; 9 bases fit TRBD1. The trim removed 4 bases at V and 3 bases at J, leaving 1 base unmatched. The CDR3 is 13 residues long. Germline V gene lookup returns CDR1 SGHDT and CDR2 YYEEEE. CDR3 loop: CASSGDREETQYF. The CDR3, as DNA: TGTGCCAGCAGCGGGGACAGGGAAGAGACCCAGTACTTC. Supplemented by reference TRBV5-6 and TRBJ2-5, the full variable domain reads DAGVTQSPTHLIKTRGQQVTLRCSPKSGHDTVSWYQQALGQGPQFIFQYYEEEERQRGNFPDRFSGHQFPNYSSELNVNALLLGDSALYLCASSGDREETQYFGPGTRLLVL.